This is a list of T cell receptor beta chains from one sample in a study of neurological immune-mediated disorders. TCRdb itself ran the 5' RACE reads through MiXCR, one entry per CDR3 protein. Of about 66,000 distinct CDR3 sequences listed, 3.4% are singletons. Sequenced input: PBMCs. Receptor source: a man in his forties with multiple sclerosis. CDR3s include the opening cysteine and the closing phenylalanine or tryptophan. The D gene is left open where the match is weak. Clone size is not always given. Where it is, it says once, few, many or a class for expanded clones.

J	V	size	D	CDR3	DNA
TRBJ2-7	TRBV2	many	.	CAGSLSSYEQYF	TGTGCCGGCAGTTTAAGCTCCTACGAGCAGTACTTC
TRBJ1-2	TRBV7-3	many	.	CASSLRPGANYGYTF	TGTGCCAGCAGCTTACGCCCGGGAGCTAACTATGGCTACACCTTC
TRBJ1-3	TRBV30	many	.	CAWSVPRPAGNTIYF	TGTGCCTGGAGTGTACCACGGCCTGCTGGAAACACCATATATTTT
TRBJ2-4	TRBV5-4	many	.	CASSLNGRIQYF	TGTGCCAGCAGCTTGAACGGACGCATTCAGTACTTC
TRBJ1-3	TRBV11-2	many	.	CASSAQMSSGNTIYF	TGTGCCAGCAGCGCACAAATGAGCTCTGGAAACACCATATATTTT
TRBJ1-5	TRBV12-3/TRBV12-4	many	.	CASSLGLGGNQPQHF	TGTGCCAGCAGTTTAGGGCTTGGAGGCAATCAGCCCCAGCATTTT
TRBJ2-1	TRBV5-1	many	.	CASSPMGPSYNEQFF	TGCGCCAGCAGTCCTATGGGACCGAGCTACAATGAGCAGTTCTTC
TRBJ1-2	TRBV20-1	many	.	CSARRDIGTTNYGYTF	TGCAGTGCTAGGAGGGACATTGGTACGACTAACTATGGCTACACCTTC
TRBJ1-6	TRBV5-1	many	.	CASSLGAGASNSPLHF	TGCGCCAGCAGCTTGGGAGCAGGGGCGTCAAATTCACCCCTCCACTTT
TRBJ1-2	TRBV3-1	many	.	CASSHLNPGQGDYGYTF	TGTGCCAGCAGCCACTTGAATCCGGGACAAGGAGACTATGGCTACACCTTC
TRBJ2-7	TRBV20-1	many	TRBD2	CSAREPSGTNFEQYF	TGCAGTGCTAGAGAACCTAGCGGGACCAACTTCGAGCAGTACTTC
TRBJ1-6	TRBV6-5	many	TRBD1	CASSWDRFDHNSPLHF	TGTGCCAGCAGTTGGGACAGGTTTGATCATAATTCACCCCTCCACTTT
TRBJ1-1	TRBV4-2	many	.	CASSQDGGANEAFF	TGTGCCAGCAGCCAAGATGGGGGGGCAAATGAAGCTTTCTTT
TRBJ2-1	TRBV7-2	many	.	CASSLASPPDRLQFF	TGTGCCAGCAGCTTAGCCTCGCCCCCCGACAGGTTGCAGTTCTTC
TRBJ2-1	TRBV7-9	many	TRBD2	CASSSSPGGSSYNEQFF	TGTGCCAGCAGTTCCTCGCCGGGGGGAAGCTCCTACAATGAGCAGTTCTTC
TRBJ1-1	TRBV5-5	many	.	CASSLEGSPATEAFF	TGTGCCAGCAGCTTGGAGGGCTCCCCAGCAACTGAAGCTTTCTTT
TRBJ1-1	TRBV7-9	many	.	CASSFGRNPNTEAFF	TGTGCCAGCAGCTTCGGGCGCAACCCGAACACTGAAGCTTTCTTT
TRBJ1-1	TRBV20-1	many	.	CSAPGGGNTEAFF	TGCAGTGCCCCCGGGGGGGGGAACACTGAAGCTTTCTTT
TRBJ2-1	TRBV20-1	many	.	CSARLILGTSNNEQFF	TGCAGTGCTAGACTAATTCTTGGGACATCTAACAATGAGCAGTTCTTC
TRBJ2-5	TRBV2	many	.	CASSEAPAFSSVTQYF	TGTGCCAGCAGTGAAGCGCCAGCCTTCTCCTCGGTGACCCAGTACTTC
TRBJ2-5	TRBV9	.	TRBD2	CASSVDIGGAETRYF	TGTGCCAGCAGCGTAGACATCGGGGGGGCCGAGACCCGGTATTTC
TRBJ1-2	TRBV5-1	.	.	CASSQGGGDYGYTF	TGCGCCAGCAGCCAGGGTGGGGGAGACTATGGCTACACCTTC
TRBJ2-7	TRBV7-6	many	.	CASSEGVPRSYEQYF	TGTGCCAGCAGCGAGGGGGTGCCCCGCTCCTACGAGCAGTACTTC
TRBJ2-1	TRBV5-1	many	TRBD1	CASSLPDRGLYNEQFF	TGCGCCAGCAGCTTGCCGGACAGGGGCCTCTACAATGAGCAGTTCTTC
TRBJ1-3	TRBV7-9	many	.	CASSLPRDAASGNTIYF	TGTGCCAGCAGCTTACCCAGGGACGCCGCCTCTGGAAACACCATATATTTT
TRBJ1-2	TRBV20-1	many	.	CSARGQENYGYTF	TGCAGTGCTAGAGGTCAGGAGAACTATGGCTACACCTTC
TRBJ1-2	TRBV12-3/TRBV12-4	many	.	CASSLGTDFDGYTF	TGTGCCAGCAGTTTAGGGACAGACTTTGATGGCTACACCTTC
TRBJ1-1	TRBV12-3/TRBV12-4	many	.	CASSFNGNTEAFF	TGTGCCAGCAGTTTCAACGGGAACACTGAAGCTTTCTTT
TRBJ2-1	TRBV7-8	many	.	CASSLNGINEQFF	TGTGCCAGCAGCTTAAACGGGATCAATGAGCAGTTCTTC
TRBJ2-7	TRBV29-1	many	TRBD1	CSVFGTGGNEQYF	TGCAGCGTTTTCGGGACAGGGGGCAACGAGCAGTACTTC
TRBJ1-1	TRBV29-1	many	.	CSVSGVFGAEAFF	TGCAGCGTTTCGGGGGTTTTTGGTGCTGAAGCTTTCTTT
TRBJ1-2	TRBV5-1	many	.	CASSFGGKQNRYTF	TGCGCCAGCAGCTTCGGGGGCAAACAGAATCGCTACACCTTC
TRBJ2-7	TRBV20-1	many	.	CSAKKTGRLDEQYF	TGCAGTGCTAAGAAGACAGGCCGGCTCGACGAGCAGTACTTC
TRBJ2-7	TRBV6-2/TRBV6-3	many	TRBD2	CASSSFTSGPSVSYEQYF	TGTGCCAGCAGTTCCTTCACTAGCGGGCCAAGTGTATCCTACGAGCAGTACTTC
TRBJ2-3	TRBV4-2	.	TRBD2	CASSQRLAGTDTQYF	TGTGCCAGCAGCCAAAGATTAGCGGGGACAGATACGCAGTATTTT
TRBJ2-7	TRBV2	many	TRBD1	CASSEGTGKHEQYF	TGTGCCAGCAGCGAGGGGACAGGGAAACACGAGCAGTACTTC
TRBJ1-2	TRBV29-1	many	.	CSVEDGANYGYTF	TGCAGCGTTGAGGACGGGGCTAACTATGGCTACACCTTC
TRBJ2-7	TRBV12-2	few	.	CASRLGQGPGEQYF	TGTGCAAGTCGCTTGGGACAGGGGCCGGGAGAGCAGTACTTC
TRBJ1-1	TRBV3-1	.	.	CASSLRDAGGKNTGAFF	TGTGCCAGCAGCTTGAGGGATGCAGGAGGCAAAAACACTGGAGCTTTCTTT
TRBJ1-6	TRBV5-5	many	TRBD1	CASSLFWDREDSPLHF	TGTGCCAGCAGCTTGTTCTGGGACAGGGAGGATTCACCCCTCCACTTT
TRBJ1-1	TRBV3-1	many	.	CASSQVNTEAFF	TGTGCCAGCAGCCAAGTGAACACTGAAGCTTTCTTT
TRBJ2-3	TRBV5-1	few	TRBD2	CASSFTGTSGGDTQYF	TGCGCCAGCAGCTTTACCGGGACTAGCGGGGGGGATACGCAGTATTTT
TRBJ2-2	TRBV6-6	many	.	CASSYSGTYTGELFF	TGTGCCAGCAGTTACTCGGGGACTTACACCGGGGAGCTGTTTTTT
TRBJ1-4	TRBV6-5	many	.	CASSKGQSGEKLFF	TGTGCCAGCAGCAAAGGACAGTCTGGGGAAAAACTGTTTTTT
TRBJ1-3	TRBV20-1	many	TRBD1	CSAREGTGGGNTIYF	TGCAGTGCTAGAGAAGGGACAGGGGGTGGAAACACCATATATTTT
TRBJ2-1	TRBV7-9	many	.	CASSLVPYNEQFF	TGTGCCAGCAGCTTAGTTCCCTACAATGAGCAGTTCTTC
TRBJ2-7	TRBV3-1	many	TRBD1	CASSHRDRSSYEQYF	TGTGCCAGCAGCCACCGGGACAGATCCTCCTACGAGCAGTACTTC
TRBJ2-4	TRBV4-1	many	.	CASSQDEASPWMDIQYF	TGCGCCAGCAGCCAAGATGAGGCTAGCCCCTGGATGGACATTCAGTACTTC
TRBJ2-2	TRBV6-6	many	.	CASSYWEGAYTGELFF	TGTGCCAGCAGTTACTGGGAGGGGGCCTACACCGGGGAGCTGTTTTTT
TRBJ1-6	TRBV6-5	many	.	CASSYEQLNSTLNF	TGTGCCAGCAGTTACGAACAGCTTAATTCAACCCTCAACTTT
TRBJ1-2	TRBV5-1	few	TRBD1	CASSLGRGPGYTF	TGCGCCAGCAGCTTGGGAAGGGGGCCTGGCTACACCTTC
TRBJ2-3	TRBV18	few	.	CASSPGLTDTQYF	TGTGCCAGCTCACCAGGACTAACAGATACGCAGTATTTT
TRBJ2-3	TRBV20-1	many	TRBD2	CSARLAGGRTDTQYF	TGCAGTGCCAGACTAGCGGGGGGGCGCACAGATACGCAGTATTTT
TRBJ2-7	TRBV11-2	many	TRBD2	CASGRLAGDYEQYF	TGTGCCAGCGGCCGACTAGCGGGAGATTACGAGCAGTACTTC
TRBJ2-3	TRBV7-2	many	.	CASSLRLGPRDTQYF	TGTGCCAGCAGCTTACGTCTGGGGCCGAGAGATACGCAGTATTTT